This T cell receptor (beta chain) was recorded in a study of CD4 T cells in relation to SARS-CoV-2 and coronaviruses. Study at large: PBMCs were cultured with antigen for around nine days before TCR beta sequencing.

The CDR3 is 19 amino acids. Germline lookup yields CDR1 SGHVS and CDR2 FNYEAQ. The V gene lost 5 bases and the J gene lost 1 base, with 24 bases spanning the gap. Details on this clone: Its antigen remains unknown.

Data came from immunoSEQ multiplex PCR; TCRdb stores just in-frame clones and leaves some out. The sample carries approximately 31,000 clones, more than 60% recorded once. Cryopreserved PBMCs were CD4-enriched, then split into naive and memory cells. For less than eleven days, roughly 9 x 10^4 sorted CD4+ cells grew with T cell-depleted PBMCs and CEF. Overall study results and limits: Samples before the pandemic and after infection were not matched within any donor.

The origin of this receptor is an adult with COVID-19. The source material was memory CD4+ T cells from PBMCs, cultured in vitro. The chain joins TRBV7-6 to TRBJ2-4; perhaps TRBD2 as D (6 bases). The CDR3 DNA reads as TGTGCCAGCAGCCCCGGATGGTGGCGGGATGGCCGCGCCAAAAACATTCAGTACTTC. Amino acids: CASSPGWWRDGRAKNIQYF. The whole variable domain, filled in from reference TRBV7-6 and TRBJ2-4, reads GAGVSQSPRYKVTKRGQDVALRCDPISGHVSLYWYRQALGQGPEFLTYFNYEAQQDKSGLPNDRFSAERPEGSISTLTIQRTEQRDSAMYRCASSPGWWRDGRAKNIQYFGAGTRLSVL.